These 29 T cell receptor beta chains were sequenced from one sample in a study of blood T cell repertoires in COVID-19. The table came from immunoSEQ multiplex PCR; TCRdb's copy has only in-frame clones and leaves some out. The sample contains hundreds of thousands of clones, about 82% of which appear only once. Sequencing input: PBMCs or T cells enriched from blood (not recorded which). The receptors stem from a woman aged 45-65 years who had recovered from COVID-19.

The V and J genes are TRBV25-1 and TRBJ1-4, with 9 nucleotides matching TRBD1. Trimming cost V 3 bases and J 2 bases; bases outside gene matches: 7. Germline V gene sequence: CDR1 MGHDK, CDR2 SYGVNS. The CDR3 is 17 amino acids. CDR3 nucleotides: TGTGCCAGCAGTGACCGAGGACAGGGGCACACTAATGAAAAACTGTTTTTT. Translation: CASSDRGQGHTNEKLFF.

The CDR3 sequence is CASSLGLVNEQFF. The CDR3, as DNA: TGTGCCAGCAGCTTAGGACTCGTCAATGAGCAGTTCTTC. The chain combines TRBV7-2 with TRBJ2-1; D remains unclear. V was trimmed by 1 base and J by 6 bases, leaving 7 bases between them. CDR3 length: 13 amino acids. Looked up from germline, CDR1 is SGHTA and CDR2 is FQGNSA.

This clone was observed many times. The chain couples TRBV2 to TRBJ1-4; D is perhaps TRBD1 (6 bases). The ends were cut back, 1 base at V and 1 base at J, with 13 bases in the middle. Germline assignment: CDR1 SNHLY and CDR2 FYNNEI. There are 17 residues in the CDR3. CDR3 in amino acids: CASSEEGIRGTNEKLFF. The CDR3 nucleotides read TGTGCCAGCAGTGAAGAGGGAATCAGGGGAACTAATGAAAAACTGTTTTTT.

The rearrangement uses TRBV18 and TRBJ1-3; D is uncertain. This CDR3 region has 15 residues. Trimming pared 3 bases from V and 2 bases from J, leaving 11 bases between. Germline lookup yields CDR1 KGHSH and CDR2 LQKENI. In nucleotides, the CDR3 is TGTGCCAGCTCACCTCTGGAGTTACCTGGAAACACCATATATTTT. It specifies CASSPLELPGNTIYF.

The chain carries TRBV19 and TRBJ1-2; TRBD1 matches at 7 bases. Germline values: CDR1 LNHDA, CDR2 SQIVND (reference sequence). The CDR3 is 14 residues long. Trimming cost V 4 bases and J 5 bases; bases outside gene matches: 7. The CDR3 DNA sequence: TGTGCCAGTAGTACCCGGACAGGTCTATATGGCTACACCTTC. Translating it yields CASSTRTGLYGYTF.

V and J are TRBV14 and TRBJ1-1; D is perhaps TRBD1 (5 bases). CDR1 and CDR2 from the germline V gene are SGHDN and FVKESK. The CDR3 has 14 residues. V was trimmed by 2 bases and J by 11 bases, leaving 18 bases between them. Written as DNA, the CDR3 is TGTGCCAGCAGCCAATTTCCTAAAAGGGACTGGGCTTTCTTT. Residues: CASSQFPKRDWAFF.

The chain joins TRBV10-3 to TRBJ2-1; TRBD2 matches at 9 bases. J gave up 8 bases and V 10 bases, and 12 bases lay outside the gene matches. This CDR3 comprises 14 residues. Germline CDR1 ENHRY, CDR2 SYGVKD. This chain's CDR3 is CASGNIAGAYEQFF. The CDR3 DNA reads as TGTGCCAGCGGAAACATAGCGGGAGCATATGAGCAGTTCTTC.

The chain recombines TRBV5-8 with TRBJ1-5; TRBD1 aligns across 7 bases. Germline V lookup: CDR1 SGHTS, CDR2 YDEGEE. Losses at the gene ends were 0 bases for V and 6 bases for J; bases not matched to a gene: 6. The CDR3 contains 15 residues. The CDR3 DNA reads as TGTGCCAGCAGCTTGGACAGGGGATTCATTCAGCCCCAGCATTTT. Its protein is CASSLDRGFIQPQHF.

This chain joins TRBV11-2 and TRBJ2-2; no reliable D call. Trimming stripped 3 bases from V and 3 bases from J, with 11 bases between. Germline lookup yields CDR1 SGHAT and CDR2 FQNNGV. The CDR3 is 15 residues long. Written as DNA, the CDR3 is TGTGCCAGCAGCTTGTTCGGTTTGGACACCGGGGAGCTGTTTTTT. Its protein product is CASSLFGLDTGELFF.

This sequence joins TRBV6-2 or TRBV6-3 and TRBJ2-5; 7 nucleotides match TRBD2. There are 15 residues in the CDR3. CDR1 and CDR2 from the germline V gene are MNHEY and SVGEGT. The J segment lost 3 bases and the V segment lost 5 bases, leaving 9 bases of the junction unmatched. The CDR3 protein is CASSPYVGTKETQYF. The CDR3, as DNA: TGTGCCAGCAGTCCGTATGTCGGGACTAAAGAGACCCAGTACTTC.

This sequence joins TRBV9 and TRBJ1-2; the D is unclear. Trimming took off 0 bases at V and 0 bases at J, with 24 bases between the two ends. The CDR3 has 20 amino acids. Germline V gene lookup returns CDR1 SGDLS and CDR2 YYNGEE. As DNA, the CDR3 is TGTGCCAGCAGCGTAGATGAGGGCCCGGAGAGCCTCAGACCTAACTATGGCTACACCTTC. Translated: CASSVDEGPESLRPNYGYTF.

This chain uses TRBV13 with TRBJ2-7; 8 positions match TRBD2. The CDR3 runs to 14 residues. Germline CDR1 and CDR2: PRHDT and FYEKMQ (reference sequence). Trimming cost V 5 bases and J 3 bases; bases outside gene matches: 6. The CDR3 here is CASSVSGLVYEQYF. The CDR3 nucleotides read TGTGCCAGCAGCGTTTCGGGACTAGTCTACGAGCAGTACTTC.

A few counts support this clone. This chain links TRBV7-3 with TRBJ1-3; possible D gene TRBD1, 5 bases. The CDR3 has 15 residues. CDR1 is SGHTA and CDR2 is FQGTGA in the germline V gene. Trimming left V 4 bases short and J 0 bases short, with 10 bases between. CDR3 DNA sequence: TGTGCCAGCAGCTCTGACAGTACCTCTGGAAACACCATATATTTT. Amino acids: CASSSDSTSGNTIYF.

The chain employs TRBV14 and TRBJ2-7; D call uncertain. V was pared by 1 base and J by 0 bases, with 7 bases between. CDR3 length: 14 amino acids. Germline V gene lookup returns CDR1 SGHDN and CDR2 FVKESK. The CDR3 sequence is CASSQGHFSYEQYF. Here the CDR3 DNA reads TGTGCCAGCAGCCAAGGACATTTCTCCTACGAGCAGTACTTC.

This clone came up once. The DNA of the CDR3 is TGTGCCAGCAGCTCTCCGGGACTAGCGGGAGTAATGGATACGCAGTATTTT. It codes for CASSSPGLAGVMDTQYF. The genes are TRBV5-6 and TRBJ2-3, with 14 nucleotides matching TRBD2. From germline, CDR1 is SGHDT and CDR2 YYEEEE. CDR3 length: 17 residues. The trim removed 3 bases at V and 6 bases at J, leaving 9 bases unmatched.

The DNA for the CDR3 is TGTGCCAGCTCCCTAGGACAGGGTGGCAATCAGCCCCAGCATTTT. This codes for CASSLGQGGNQPQHF. The chain employs TRBV18 and TRBJ1-5; 8 nucleotides agree with TRBD1. Germline V lookup: CDR1 KGHSH, CDR2 LQKENI. There are 15 residues in the CDR3. J was trimmed by 2 bases and V by 6 bases; bases with no gene match: 6.

The J gene is TRBJ1-5, the V gene TRBV6-2 or TRBV6-3; D might be TRBD1 (5 bases). Per the germline V gene, CDR1 is MNHEY and CDR2 is SVGEGT. Trimming cost V 5 bases and J 3 bases, with 11 bases left between them. This CDR3 is 14 amino acids long. The CDR3 coding sequence is TGTGCCAGCAGTAAAGACAGTTCCAATCAGCCCCAGCATTTT. Protein: CASSKDSSNQPQHF.

The chain combines TRBV5-6 with TRBJ1-5; a weak D match, TRBD1 (6 bases). This CDR3 is built from 14 residues. Trimming removed 0 bases from V and 3 bases from J, with 7 bases in between. Germline V gene lookup returns CDR1 SGHDT and CDR2 YYEEEE. CDR3 in DNA: TGTGCCAGCAGCTTGGGACAGGTCAATCAGCCCCAGCATTTT. It specifies CASSLGQVNQPQHF.

This chain joins TRBV5-1 and TRBJ2-7, with D possibly being TRBD1 (6 bases). V was pared by 4 bases and J by 5 bases, with 13 bases between. The CDR3 is made up of 13 amino acids. Looked up from germline, CDR1 is SGHRS and CDR2 is YFSETQ. CDR3 bases: TGCGCCAGCAGCCGCTGGTCAGGGGACGAGCAGTACTTC. This translates into CASSRWSGDEQYF.

V usage is TRBV7-8 and J usage is TRBJ1-5; weak D call: TRBD1 (5 bases). Between the trimmed V and J ends, which lost 5 bases and 0 bases, there was a span of 14 bases. Per the germline V gene, CDR1 is SGHVS and CDR2 is FQNEAQ. This CDR3 is 16 amino acids long. CDR3 DNA: TGTGCCAGCAGCCCCCACAGGTTTTATAGCAATCAGCCCCAGCATTTT. Translated: CASSPHRFYSNQPQHF.

The rearrangement uses TRBV5-1 and TRBJ1-2, with 12 bases that match TRBD1. Germline assignment: CDR1 SGHRS and CDR2 YFSETQ. With V trimmed by 4 bases and J by 8 bases, 12 bases remained unmatched. The CDR3 consists of 16 residues. The CDR3 DNA sequence: TGCGCCAGCAGCCCGACCTTCCGGGACAGGGGGCACGGCTACACCTTC. It encodes CASSPTFRDRGHGYTF.

This chain uses TRBV5-1 with TRBJ2-2, with 12 bases identical to TRBD2. Trimming at V came to 5 bases and at J to 5 bases, leaving 1 base not matched to a gene. CDR1 is SGHRS, CDR2 YFSETQ, per germline. This CDR3 is 14 amino acids long. CDR3 nucleotide sequence: TGCGCCAGCAGGACTAGCGGGGGTACCGGGGAGCTGTTTTTT. Protein product: CASRTSGGTGELFF.

The chain is built from TRBV5-8 and TRBJ2-1, with 12 bases fitting TRBD1. This CDR3 is 15 amino acids long. J lost 8 bases, V lost 4 bases, and 7 bases had no gene match. Germline-derived CDR1 and CDR2 are SGHTS and YDEGEE. CDR3 bases: TGTGCCAGCAGCCCCGGGACAGGGGGCTATGATGAGCAGTTCTTC. This translates into CASSPGTGGYDEQFF. Full variable domain (outside the CDR3, taken from reference TRBV5-8 and TRBJ2-1): EAGVTQSPTHLIKTRGQQATLRCSPISGHTSVYWYQQALGLGLQFLLWYDEGEERNRGNFPPRFSGRQFPNYSSELNVNALELEDSALYLCASSPGTGGYDEQFFGPGTRLTVL.

The CDR3 bases are TGTGCCAGCAGGTCTAGCGGGGGCTTATTGTCAGATACGCAGTATTTT. Protein: CASRSSGGLLSDTQYF. The V and J genes are TRBV7-9 and TRBJ2-3; 10 bases match TRBD2. The CDR3 contains 16 residues. Germline-derived CDR1 and CDR2 are SEHNR and FQNEAQ (reference sequence). With 6 bases clipped from V and 4 bases from J, the junction kept 10 bases outside the gene matches.

V is TRBV7-6 and J is TRBJ1-1; no reliable D call. Trimming removed 5 bases at V and 4 bases at J, with 14 bases between. Looked up from germline, CDR1 is SGHVS and CDR2 is FNYEAQ. This CDR3 has 14 amino acids. As DNA, the CDR3 is TGTGCCAGCAGCACCGCCGGGGAGGGCACTGAAGCTTTCTTT. Protein sequence: CASSTAGEGTEAFF.

The chain recombines TRBV11-3 with TRBJ1-1; 8 bases map to TRBD1. In germline, CDR1 is SGHNT, CDR2 YENEEA. The CDR3 is made up of 15 amino acids. Unmatched junction bases numbered 5, after V lost 5 bases and J lost 0 bases. The CDR3 loop reads CASSPQGAMNTEAFF. The CDR3 DNA follows: TGTGCCAGCAGCCCCCAGGGGGCCATGAACACTGAAGCTTTCTTT.

The chain employs TRBV7-3 and TRBJ1-1; no firm D call. The CDR3 length is 14 residues. Germline V lookup: CDR1 SGHTA, CDR2 FQGTGA. The V end lost 3 bases, the J end lost 0 bases, and 8 bases lay between the germline ends. CDR3 DNA: TGTGCCAGCAGCTTTGGGCAGTTGAACACTGAAGCTTTCTTT. Its protein product is CASSFGQLNTEAFF.

The rearrangement uses TRBV6-5 and TRBJ1-6; the D is unclear. In germline, CDR1 is MNHEY, CDR2 SVGAGI. Deletions cut 7 bases from V and 6 bases from J, with 10 bases between. This CDR3 region has 13 residues. The CDR3 bases are TGTGCCAGCACCGTAGAGGGTAATTCACCCCTCCACTTT. Translation: CASTVEGNSPLHF.

The chain recombines TRBV27 with TRBJ2-7; the D gene is possibly TRBD2 (5 bases). The CDR3 runs to 14 residues. Per germline, CDR1 MNHEY and CDR2 SMNVEV (reference sequence). The V end was cut by 2 bases, the J end by 3 bases, with 11 bases between. The CDR3 DNA reads TGTGCCAGCAGTTTAGGGATCGGGAACTACGAGCAGTACTTC. Encoded protein: CASSLGIGNYEQYF.